A selection of T cell receptor beta chains follows, all from one sample in a study of T-cell memory formation after mild COVID-19. TCRdb analysed the 5' RACE reads with MiXCR anew, one entry per CDR3 protein. This table has roughly 600,000 distinct CDR3 sequences, under 20% appearing once. Material for sequencing was PBMCs or a T cell subset sorted from them (not recorded which). These receptor sequences come from an adult woman who had mild COVID-19 (a few samples of this study predate the infection). Cell type and time point are not known. Each CDR3 is given with its conserved first and last residue. Each record gives: V gene, D gene, J gene, clone size, CDR3 DNA, CDR3 protein. The D gene is left open where the match is weak. Where a row states a size, it is once, few, many or the class of an expanded clone; other rows omit it.

TRBV24-1,-,TRBJ2-1,few,TGTGCGAGCCAGGGGGGCTCCTACAATGAGCAGTTCTTC,CASQGGSYNEQFF
TRBV12-3/TRBV12-4,TRBD1,TRBJ1-1,-,TGTGCCAGCAGGCCAGACAGGGACACTGAAGCTTTCTTT,CASRPDRDTEAFF
TRBV7-2,TRBD1,TRBJ1-5,-,TGTGCCAGCAGCTCCCCGGGACAGTTTCAGCCCCAGCATTTT,CASSSPGQFQPQHF
TRBV5-1,TRBD1,TRBJ2-7,-,TGCGCCAGCAGCTTGGGACAGGGGCCTCCCTACGAGCAGTACTTC,CASSLGQGPPYEQYF
TRBV2,TRBD1,TRBJ1-1,-,TGTGCCACCCGGGGACAGCTACTAAACACTGAAGCTTTCTTT,CATRGQLLNTEAFF
TRBV20-1,-,TRBJ2-5,-,TGCAGTGCTAGAGGGGACATCCTGCATGGGACCCAGTACTTC,CSARGDILHGTQYF
TRBV6-5,TRBD2,TRBJ2-3,-,TGTGCCAGCAGTTATGGACTAGCGGGAGCCGATACGCAGTATTTT,CASSYGLAGADTQYF
TRBV2,TRBD2,TRBJ2-1,-,TGTGCCAGCAGTGAGGGACTAGCTGGGCGGCAGTTCTTC,CASSEGLAGRQFF
TRBV7-3,TRBD1,TRBJ1-3,-,TGTGCCAGCAGCTCACAGGGGGCTTCTGGAAACACCATATATTTT,CASSSQGASGNTIYF
TRBV19,TRBD2,TRBJ2-1,-,TGTGCCAGTCGACTAGCGGGGGGTCCCTCCCATGAGCAGTTCTTC,CASRLAGGPSHEQFF
TRBV7-8,-,TRBJ1-2,-,TGTGCCGTCAGACAGGACATCTATGGCTACACCTTC,CAVRQDIYGYTF
TRBV7-9,-,TRBJ2-5,few,TGTGCCAGCAGCTCCCGGAACAGGGACCAAGAGACCCAGTACTTC,CASSSRNRDQETQYF
TRBV2,-,TRBJ1-1,few,TGTGCCAGCAGTCCAACAGGGCAGAACACTGAAGCTTTCTTT,CASSPTGQNTEAFF
TRBV18,-,TRBJ2-7,few,TGTGCCAGCTCACCACCGGTCTTCAGGGACGAGCAGTACTTC,CASSPPVFRDEQYF
TRBV29-1,-,TRBJ2-7,-,TGCAGCGTTGAACAGGACTACGAGCAGTACTTC,CSVEQDYEQYF
TRBV18,-,TRBJ1-5,-,TGTGCCAGCTCACCACAACAGGCGACTTATAGCAATCAGCCCCAGCATTTT,CASSPQQATYSNQPQHF
TRBV12-3/TRBV12-4,TRBD2,TRBJ2-7,once,TGTGCCAGCAGTCCCCTCCTTGGACTAGCGGGTTACGAGCAGTACTTC,CASSPLLGLAGYEQYF
TRBV7-2,TRBD2,TRBJ2-2,-,TGTGCCAGCAGCTTGTCACCGGGACTAGCGACCGGGGAGCTGTTTTTT,CASSLSPGLATGELFF
TRBV27,TRBD1,TRBJ2-1,-,TGTGCCAGCAGTTCCGGGACAGTAGCCTACAATGAGCAGTTCTTC,CASSSGTVAYNEQFF
TRBV23-1,TRBD1,TRBJ2-3,-,TGCGCCAGCAGTCTCCTCGACAGGGCTAGCACAGATACGCAGTATTTT,CASSLLDRASTDTQYF
TRBV29-1,-,TRBJ1-1,few,TGCAGCGTTGTCTCCGAGAACACTGAAGCTTTCTTT,CSVVSENTEAFF
TRBV7-9,-,TRBJ2-1,few,TGTGCCAGCAGCTTAACAGCTTACAATGAGCAGTTCTTC,CASSLTAYNEQFF
TRBV20-1,TRBD1,TRBJ1-2,-,TGCAGTGCCAGGGGGGAGTTGGGCTATGGCTACACCTTC,CSARGELGYGYTF
TRBV28,-,TRBJ1-4,few,TGTGCCAGCAGTTTTTGGCAGTATGAAAAACTGTTTTTT,CASSFWQYEKLFF
TRBV27,TRBD1,TRBJ2-7,few,TGTGCCAGCAGAACCGGGACAGGGGTTTACGAGCAGTACTTC,CASRTGTGVYEQYF
TRBV27,TRBD2,TRBJ2-7,-,TGTGCCAGCAGTTTCCTGGGACTAGCGGGAGACTCGAGCTCCTACGAGCAGTACTTC,CASSFLGLAGDSSSYEQYF
TRBV5-4,TRBD1,TRBJ2-7,many,TGTGCCAGCAGCCCTCGAATGGACAGGGCGCGGTACGAGCAGTACTTC,CASSPRMDRARYEQYF
TRBV12-3/TRBV12-4,-,TRBJ2-5,many,TGTGCCAGCAGCTTAACGGAGACCCAGTACTTC,CASSLTETQYF
TRBV6-5,-,TRBJ2-3,few,TGTGCCAGCAGTTACTCACTAGCCCCTATTAGCACAGATACGCAGTATTTT,CASSYSLAPISTDTQYF
TRBV7-6,-,TRBJ1-5,few,TGTGCCAGCAGCCCAGGCGCGAGCGGTCAGCCCCAGCATTTT,CASSPGASGQPQHF
TRBV10-3,-,TRBJ2-3,few,TGTGCCATCAGTGAGTCCGCTGGGGGAAACACAGATACGCAGTATTTT,CAISESAGGNTDTQYF
TRBV15,TRBD2,TRBJ2-6,-,TGTGCCACCAGCAGGCTAGCGGGAGGGTGGGGGGCCAACGTCCTGACTTTC,CATSRLAGGWGANVLTF
TRBV6-2/TRBV6-3,TRBD1,TRBJ1-2,few,TGTGCCAGCAGTTACGACAGGGGGAGGTACGACTATGGCTACACCTTC,CASSYDRGRYDYGYTF
TRBV10-3,-,TRBJ2-3,few,TGTGCCATCAGTGAGCGGGAAACAGATACGCAGTATTTT,CAISERETDTQYF
TRBV2,TRBD1,TRBJ1-2,few,TGTGCCAGCAGTGGAGGGGGCGACTATGGCTACACCTTC,CASSGGGDYGYTF
TRBV9,TRBD1,TRBJ2-7,-,TGTGCCAGCAGCTTAGACCCGGGACAGGGCAACGAGCAGTACTTC,CASSLDPGQGNEQYF
TRBV5-1,-,TRBJ2-5,-,TGCGCCAGCAGCTTGGAGTGGGGGGAAGAGACCCAGTACTTC,CASSLEWGEETQYF